Each of the 19 T cell receptor beta chains below was sequenced from the same sample in a study of post-analysis software for immune sequencing data. Which antigens these TCRs recognize remains unknown. Sequencing libraries made from TCR beta cDNA carried unique molecular identifiers. TCRdb re-called the PCR reads through MiXCR, storing one row per CDR3 protein. This table has approximately 360,000 distinct CDR3 sequences, less than 40% appearing once. Study results and limitations: Patients carried several TRBV segments more frequently than controls did, and TRBV5-6, TRBV5-1 and TRBV20-1 were among them.

Sequenced material: blood. These receptors all stem from a girl aged 5-17 years with multiple sclerosis.

DNA of the CDR3: TGCGCCAGCAGCTTGGGCCTGTCGGAGGCCCAGTACTTC. Amino acids: CASSLGLSEAQYF. The gene calls are TRBV5-1 and TRBJ2-5, with D possibly being TRBD2 (5 bases). The CDR3 runs 13 residues. Germline CDR1 SGHRS, CDR2 YFSETQ. The V end lost 0 bases, the J end lost 9 bases, and 12 bases lay between the germline ends.

The genes are TRBV5-1 and TRBJ1-1; tentatively, D is TRBD1 (6 bases). Between the trimmed V and J ends, which lost 1 base and 11 bases, there was a span of 15 bases. The CDR3 spans 13 residues. Per the germline V gene, CDR1 is SGHRS and CDR2 is YFSETQ. CDR3 nucleotide sequence: TGCGCCAGCAGCTTGACTAGAGGGGGTGATGCTTTCTTT. Its translation is CASSLTRGGDAFF.

This chain links TRBV7-9 with TRBJ2-3, with 11 nucleotides matching TRBD2. This CDR3 region has 16 residues. Trimming took 4 bases from V and 4 from J; bases not matched to a gene: 7. CDR1 SEHNR and CDR2 FQNEAQ come from the germline V gene (reference sequence). The DNA of the CDR3 is TGTGCCAGCAGCTCAATAGCGGGGGGGAACCCAGATACGCAGTATTTT. Amino acid sequence: CASSSIAGGNPDTQYF. The variable domain in full, with the rest retrieved from reference TRBV7-9 and TRBJ2-3, is DTGVSQNPRHKITKRGQNVTFRCDPISEHNRLYWYRQTLGQGPEFLTYFQNEAQLEKSRLLSDRFSAERPKGSFSTLEIQRTEQGDSAMYLCASSSIAGGNPDTQYFGPGTRLTVL.

V usage is TRBV18 and J usage is TRBJ2-6; D tentatively reads TRBD1 or TRBD2 (5 bases each). Deletions cut 5 bases from V and 3 bases from J, with 17 bases between. Looked up from germline, CDR1 is KGHSH and CDR2 is LQKENI. The CDR3 totals 17 residues. The CDR3 DNA reads as TGTGCCAGCTCATACGGGGCCCCCCGTGTTGGGGCCAACGTCCTGACTTTC. Its translation: CASSYGAPRVGANVLTF.

For the CDR3, the DNA is TGTGCCATCAGTGCGGGGGGGCGCCAGCCCCAGCATTTT. It codes for CAISAGGRQPQHF. The V gene is TRBV10-3, the J gene TRBJ1-5; D is perhaps TRBD1 (6 bases). The length of the CDR3 is 13 residues. V lost 4 bases, J lost 7 bases, and 11 bases lay in between. From germline, CDR1 is ENHRY and CDR2 SYGVKD.

This clonotype has only a few counts. The chain joins TRBV30 to TRBJ2-5; no clear D gene. This CDR3 spans 12 amino acids. V was shortened by 6 bases and J by 6 bases, with 14 bases between the two germline ends. In germline, CDR1 is GTSNPN, CDR2 SVGIG (reference sequence). In nucleotides, the CDR3 is TGTGCCTGTGACCCGTCAGTAAAGACCCAGTACTTC. It encodes CACDPSVKTQYF.

The gene calls are TRBV30 and TRBJ2-7; 7 positions agree with TRBD1. The CDR3 contains 11 residues. Germline CDR1 and CDR2: GTSNPN and SVGIG (reference sequence). V shed 7 bases, J shed 7 bases, and the junction held 7 bases outside the gene matches. CDR3 nucleotide sequence: TGTGCCTCCGAACAGGGGTGGGAGCAGTACTTC. Translated, it gives CASEQGWEQYF.

This chain uses TRBV7-2 with TRBJ2-6; TRBD2 agrees at 12 bases. There are 18 residues in the CDR3. Germline V gene data show CDR1 as SGHTA and CDR2 as FQGNSA. Trimming removed 1 base from V and 0 bases from J; junction bases left unmatched: 1. The CDR3 nucleotides read TGTGCCAGCAGCTTAGGACTAGCGGGGGTCTCTGGGGCCAACGTCCTGACTTTC. It translates to CASSLGLAGVSGANVLTF.

This clonotype has just a few counts. This chain uses TRBV11-3 with TRBJ2-7; 9 bases align to TRBD1. The CDR3 totals 15 residues. V was pared by 5 bases and J by 4 bases, with 9 bases of the junction left unmatched. Germline loops: CDR1 SGHNT, CDR2 YENEEA. The CDR3 spells CASSRAGTGSYEQYF. CDR3 bases: TGTGCCAGCAGCCGCGCCGGGACAGGGAGTTACGAGCAGTACTTC.

The chain recombines TRBV20-1 with TRBJ2-1, with D unclear. This CDR3 spans 14 amino acids. V shed 4 bases and J shed 4 bases, with 14 bases lying between them. Germline lookup yields CDR1 DFQATT and CDR2 SNEGSKA (reference sequence). The CDR3: CSATGHPFYNEQFF. CDR3 DNA sequence: TGCAGTGCTACCGGCCATCCCTTTTACAATGAGCAGTTCTTC.

This clonotype was counted many times. The CDR3 reads CASTDSQETQYF. The CDR3 bases are TGCGCCAGCACCGACAGTCAAGAGACCCAGTACTTC. The V call is TRBV5-1, the J call TRBJ2-5; the D gene is possibly TRBD1 (5 bases). Trimming left V 6 bases short and J 2 bases short, with 8 bases between. This CDR3 spans 12 amino acids. Looked up from germline, CDR1 is SGHRS and CDR2 is YFSETQ.

J is TRBJ2-5 and V is TRBV5-1, with 8 bases lining up with TRBD1. The DNA end is a closer match to TRBJ2-7, so the J assignment may be wrong. CDR1 and CDR2 (germline): SGHRS, YFSETQ. CDR3 size: 16 residues. CDR3 nucleotides: TGCGCCAGCAGCTTGCCTACCGGGACAGGATCTAACGAGCAGTACTTC. This sequence encodes CASSLPTGTGSNEQYF.

The rearrangement uses TRBV20-1 and TRBJ2-5, with D unclear. This CDR3 has 12 residues. The germline V and J ends were trimmed by 3 bases and 5 bases, with 10 bases remaining between them. The germline CDR1 and CDR2 sequences are DFQATT and SNEGSKA (reference sequence). CDR3 DNA: TGCAGTGCTAGCGAGAGTCCGGAGACCCAGTACTTC. This gives the protein CSASESPETQYF.

The rearrangement uses TRBV12-3 or TRBV12-4 and TRBJ2-3, with D possibly matching TRBD1 (5 bases). The ends were cut back, 6 bases at V and 1 base at J, with 14 bases in the middle. The CDR3 is 15 residues long. CDR3: CASRGQGSRTDTQYF. The CDR3 DNA reads as TGTGCCAGCAGAGGGCAGGGCTCTCGCACAGATACGCAGTATTTT.

This chain links TRBV7-9 with TRBJ2-6; perhaps TRBD1 as D (5 bases). V lost 4 bases and J 1 base, leaving 11 bases between the germline ends. Germline CDR1 and CDR2: SEHNR and FQNEAQ (reference sequence). The CDR3 sequence is 16 residues long. The DNA of the CDR3 is TGTGCCAGCAGCTCGGACACATCTTCTGGGGCCAACGTCCTGACTTTC. It translates to CASSSDTSSGANVLTF.

The gene calls are TRBV20-1 and TRBJ2-6; D possibly corresponds to TRBD1 (5 bases). Germline lookup yields CDR1 DFQATT and CDR2 SNEGSKA (reference sequence). CDR3 length equals 18 residues. With 3 bases removed from V and 2 bases from J, the gap between germline ends came to 20 bases. The CDR3 loop is CSARTDSPGLPGANVLTF. CDR3 nucleotide sequence: TGCAGTGCTAGGACAGACTCTCCCGGCCTGCCTGGGGCCAACGTCCTGACTTTC.

This clonotype was seen more than once but under ten times. The J gene is TRBJ2-1, the V gene TRBV11-2; tentatively, D is TRBD1 or TRBD2 (5 bases each). CDR1 and CDR2 from the germline V gene are SGHAT and FQNNGV. V lost 5 bases, J lost 7 bases, and 18 bases lay in between. The CDR3 covers 15 residues. The CDR3 loop reads CASSAFSGPQNEQFF. Written as DNA, the CDR3 is TGTGCCAGCAGCGCTTTCTCGGGGCCCCAGAATGAGCAGTTCTTC.

The rearrangement links TRBV10-2 to TRBJ1-1; weak D call: TRBD1 (5 bases). The CDR3 runs to 13 residues. Germline V gives CDR1 WSHSY, CDR2 SAAADI. V lost 3 bases and J lost 5, with 10 bases in between. The CDR3 protein is CASSDPGGTEAFF. The CDR3 nucleotides read TGCGCCAGCAGTGACCCGGGGGGGACTGAAGCTTTCTTT.

Only a few counts were recorded for this clonotype. The rearrangement joins TRBV7-9 to TRBJ2-5; no clear D. The CDR3 extends over 15 amino acids. Germline V lookup: CDR1 SEHNR, CDR2 FQNEAQ (reference sequence). Trimming took 3 bases from V and 2 from J, leaving 13 bases between them. CDR3 region: CASSFIETPQETQYF. Here the CDR3 DNA reads TGTGCCAGCAGCTTTATAGAGACACCACAAGAGACCCAGTACTTC.